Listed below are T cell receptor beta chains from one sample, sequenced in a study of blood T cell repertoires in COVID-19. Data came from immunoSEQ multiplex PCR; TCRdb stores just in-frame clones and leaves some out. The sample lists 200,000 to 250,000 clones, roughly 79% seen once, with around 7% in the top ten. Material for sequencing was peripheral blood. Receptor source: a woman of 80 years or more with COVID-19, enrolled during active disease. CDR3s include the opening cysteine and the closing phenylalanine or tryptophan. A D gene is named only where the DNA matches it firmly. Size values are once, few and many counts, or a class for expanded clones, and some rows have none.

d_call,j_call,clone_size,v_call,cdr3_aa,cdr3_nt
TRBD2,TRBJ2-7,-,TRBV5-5,CASHNTKPGTSGTSVYEQYF,TGTGCCAGCCATAATACGAAGCCCGGGACTAGCGGGACCTCCGTTTACGAGCAGTACTTC
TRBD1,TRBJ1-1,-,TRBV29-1,CSANRGLGTEAFF,TGCAGCGCAAACAGGGGGCTCGGCACTGAAGCTTTCTTT
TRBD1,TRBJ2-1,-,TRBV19,CASSTRQGGDEQFF,TGTGCCAGTAGTACCCGACAGGGGGGGGATGAGCAGTTCTTC
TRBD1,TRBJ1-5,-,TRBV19,CASSTGTGVLPQHF,TGTGCCAGTAGCACCGGGACAGGGGTCTTGCCCCAGCATTTT
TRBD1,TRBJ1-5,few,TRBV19,CASGTGTRNQPQHF,TGTGCCAGTGGGACAGGGACCCGCAATCAGCCCCAGCATTTT
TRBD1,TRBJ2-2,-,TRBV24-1,CATQGAWRTGELFF,TGTGCCACCCAGGGGGCTTGGAGGACCGGGGAGCTGTTTTTT
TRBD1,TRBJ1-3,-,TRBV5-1,CASSLAAGGTIYF,TGCGCCAGCAGCTTGGCCGCAGGGGGCACCATATATTTT
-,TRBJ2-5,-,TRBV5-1,CASSPGTKVGGQETQYF,TGCGCCAGCAGCCCCGGGACTAAAGTAGGGGGTCAAGAGACCCAGTACTTC
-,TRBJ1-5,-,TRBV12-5,CASGLARLGSSNQPQHF,TGTGCTAGTGGTTTGGCCCGCCTAGGATCTAGCAATCAGCCCCAGCATTTT
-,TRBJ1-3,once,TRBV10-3,CAIRSDAGGNTIYF,TGTGCCATCAGGTCGGACGCGGGAGGAAACACCATATATTTT
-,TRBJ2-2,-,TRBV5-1,CASSLSLAPGELFF,TGCGCCAGCAGCTTATCCCTAGCGCCCGGGGAGCTGTTTTTT
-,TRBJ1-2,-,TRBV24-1,CATSDGLAGYTF,TGTGCCACCAGTGACGGTTTAGCTGGCTACACCTTC
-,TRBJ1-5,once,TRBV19,CASIDRTLNQPQHF,TGTGCCAGTATCGACAGAACCTTAAATCAGCCCCAGCATTTT
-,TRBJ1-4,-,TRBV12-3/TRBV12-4,CASGMEEKLFF,TGTGCCAGCGGAATGGAGGAAAAACTGTTTTTT
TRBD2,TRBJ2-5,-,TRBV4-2,CASSQTSSGRARETQYF,TGTGCCAGCAGCCAGACATCAAGCGGGAGGGCCAGAGAGACCCAGTACTTC
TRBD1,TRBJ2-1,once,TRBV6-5,CASSATGDLWNEQFF,TGTGCCAGCAGCGCCACAGGGGATCTGTGGAATGAGCAGTTCTTC
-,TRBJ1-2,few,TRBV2,CASSRSVDGYTF,TGTGCCAGCAGCCGGAGTGTGGATGGCTACACCTTC
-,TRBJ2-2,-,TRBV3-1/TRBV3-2,CASSQQGSSGELFF,TGTGCCAGCAGCCAACAGGGAAGTTCCGGGGAGCTGTTTTTT
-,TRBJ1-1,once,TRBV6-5,CASSYSRLRGSEAFF,TGTGCCAGCAGTTACTCGAGACTCAGGGGCTCCGAAGCTTTCTTT
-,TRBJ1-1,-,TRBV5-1,CASSLYTGNTEAFF,TGCGCCAGCAGCTTGTATACGGGGAACACTGAAGCTTTCTTT
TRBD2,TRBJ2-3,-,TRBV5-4,CASRLAGATDTQYF,TGTGCCAGCAGGTTAGCGGGGGCCACAGATACGCAGTATTTT
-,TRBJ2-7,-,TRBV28,CASSLIVGQIYEQYF,TGTGCCAGCAGTTTGATAGTGGGGCAGATATACGAGCAGTACTTC
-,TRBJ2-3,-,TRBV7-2,CASSLVRVGPDTQYF,TGTGCCAGCAGCTTAGTCAGGGTAGGGCCAGATACGCAGTATTTT
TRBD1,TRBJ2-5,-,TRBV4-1,CASSQFFPGTGGLETQYF,TGCGCCAGCAGCCAATTCTTCCCCGGGACAGGGGGGCTTGAGACCCAGTACTTC
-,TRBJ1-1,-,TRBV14,CASSYDFRQQAFF,TGTGCCAGCAGCTACGATTTCAGGCAGCAAGCTTTCTTT
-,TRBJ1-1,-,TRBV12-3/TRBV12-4,CASSSQGEAFF,TGTGCCAGCAGTTCCCAGGGTGAAGCTTTCTTT
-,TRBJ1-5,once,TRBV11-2,CASSRGNNQPQHF,TGTGCCAGCAGCAGGGGTAACAATCAGCCCCAGCATTTT
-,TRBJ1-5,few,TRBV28,CASSFAGLRQPQHF,TGTGCCAGCAGTTTTGCAGGGTTGCGTCAGCCCCAGCATTTT
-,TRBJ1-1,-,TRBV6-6,CASSKLDTEAFF,TGTGCCAGCAGCAAACTAGACACTGAAGCTTTCTTT
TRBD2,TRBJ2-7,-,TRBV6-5,CASILRDGLAGEQYF,TGTGCCAGCATCCTTAGGGACGGACTAGCCGGGGAGCAGTACTTC
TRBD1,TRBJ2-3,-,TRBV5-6,CASSLRTGVGDTQYF,TGTGCCAGCAGCCTTAGAACAGGGGTAGGGGATACGCAGTATTTT
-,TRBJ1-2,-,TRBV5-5,CASSLVNRERGYTF,TGTGCCAGCAGCTTGGTCAACAGGGAGCGCGGCTACACCTTC
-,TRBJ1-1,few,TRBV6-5,CASRGSGGGTEAFF,TGTGCCAGCAGGGGCAGTGGAGGCGGCACTGAAGCTTTCTTT
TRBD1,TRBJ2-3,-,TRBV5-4,CASSAGQEFSTDTQYF,TGTGCCAGCAGCGCGGGACAGGAATTTAGCACAGATACGCAGTATTTT
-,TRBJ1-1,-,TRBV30,CAWNPGRPNTEAFF,TGTGCCTGGAACCCAGGCAGACCAAACACTGAAGCTTTCTTT
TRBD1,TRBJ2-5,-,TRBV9,CASSALPGQEETQYF,TGTGCCAGCAGCGCTCTCCCGGGACAGGAAGAGACCCAGTACTTC
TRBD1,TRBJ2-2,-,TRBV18,CASSGTETGELFF,TGTGCCAGCTCGGGGACAGAGACCGGGGAGCTGTTTTTT